Ten or more counts support the clone carrying this T cell receptor beta chain. The antigen is not known. The sample belongs to a study of CD8 T cells in ankylosing spondylitis. The study's findings and limits: Matched ankylosing spondylitis synovial fluid reportedly showed significant enrichment of disease-linked clones. Relatively scarce in peripheral blood, disease-linked clones were CD8+. Ankylosing spondylitis blood appeared to carry a characteristic TCR beta motif of roughly 8 highly homologous variants.

CDR3 length equals 16 residues. After removal of 3 bases from V and 2 bases from J, the junction contained 8 bases not matched to a gene. CDR1 is KGHSH and CDR2 is LQKENI in the germline V gene. Making use of molecular barcodes, quantitative 5'-RACE generated TCR beta libraries. TCRdb independently ran MiXCR on the 5' RACE reads; one entry per CDR3 protein. The table lists fewer than 200,000 distinct CDR3 sequences, 15% to 20% of them singletons. This clonotype was sampled from a male donor aged 10 to 35 with ankylosing spondylitis or in good health (not recorded which). The chain links TRBV18 to TRBJ2-5; TRBD1 agrees at 8 bases. Sequencing used blood, either unsorted or a sorted T cell fraction (not recorded which). The CDR3 sequence: CASSPLPRTGQETQYF. The CDR3 DNA sequence: TGTGCCAGCTCACCCCTGCCGAGGACAGGGCAAGAGACCCAGTACTTC. Complete variable domain (other parts from reference TRBV18 and TRBJ2-5): NAGVMQNPRHLVRRRGQEARLRCSPMKGHSHVYWYRQLPEEGLKFMVYLQKENIIDESGMPKERFSAEFPKEGPSILRIQQVVRGDSAAYFCASSPLPRTGQETQYFGPGTRLLVL.